By frequency in the sample, the clone carrying this TCR beta chain is medium-sized. These data come from a study of Ad26.COV2.S vaccination and SARS-CoV-2 variants. Treatment noted: about 20 received Ad26.COV2.S at low or high dose, single or two shots; about 5 received placebo; per-sample allocation not given. On day 63 after the first injection, vaccine and placebo recipients gave samples. Clones were read by immunoSEQ multiplex PCR, and TCRdb kept only the in-frame ones, dropping some. This sample has more than 400,000 clones; 92% occur once, and the top ten carry around 1.7%. The receptor was isolated from a person between 18 and 59 years old who received the Ad26.COV2.S COVID-19 vaccine or a placebo. Material: peripheral blood, obtained in a trial of Ad26.COV2.S vaccine versus placebo.

In DNA form, the CDR3 reads TGTGCCAGCAGTCCCCGAGTAGAAAGCACAGATACGCAGTATTTT. Amino acids: CASSPRVESTDTQYF. This chain links TRBV6-2 or TRBV6-3 with TRBJ2-3; no firm D call. The CDR3 extends over 15 amino acids. Germline-derived CDR1 and CDR2 are MNHEY and SVGEGT. With 5 bases removed from V and 0 bases from J, the gap between germline ends came to 12 bases.